The clone carrying this T cell receptor beta chain was found a few times. PCR used 60 Vbeta primers and 13 Jbeta primers. Libraries were prepared by immunoSEQ multiplex PCR; TCRdb keeps only in-frame clonotypes and omits some of them. The data contain more than 75,000 clones, 70% to 85% of them seen just once; the ten biggest clones take up over 7.5%. This sample is part of a study of cytomegalovirus exposure and HLA in healthy donors. This CDR3 spans 13 amino acids. Trimming took 2 bases from V and 6 from J, leaving 8 bases between them. CDR1 is KGHSH, CDR2 LQKENI, per germline. Sequencing was performed on PBMCs. The chain carries TRBV18 and TRBJ1-5; D gene ambiguous. The TCR comes from a man aged 35 to 55 in good health and CMV-seropositive. In nucleotides, the CDR3 is TGTGCCAGCTCACCATTTGGCGGTCAGCCCCAGCATTTT. Protein product: CASSPFGGQPQHF.